One and the same sample provided the 16 T cell receptor beta chains below, sequenced in a study of blood T cells in healthy people across ages. It was with a sample-barcoded 5' primer and a J-beta primer mix that a second PCR of about 6 to 12 cycles was run. Via MiXCR, TCRdb re-called the 5' RACE reads, giving one row per CDR3 protein. Counted here are over 600,000 distinct CDR3 sequences, about half occurring once; the ten biggest clones make up around 18%. What was sequenced was blood. All receptors come from a man older than 75 in good health.

This clonotype was counted a few times. The gene calls are TRBV10-2 and TRBJ1-4; a possible D gene is TRBD1 (6 bases). CDR1 WSHSY and CDR2 SAAADI come from the germline V gene. V lost 0 bases to trimming and J lost 7 bases, with 6 bases between them. The CDR3 runs to 13 residues. The CDR3 DNA sequence: TGCGCCAGCAGTGAGTCAGGGGGTGAAAAACTGTTTTTT. It translates to CASSESGGEKLFF.

This clonotype was detected a few times. The germline gene is not matched at one end of the junction; a read error may be the cause. The chain has TRBV7-3 and TRBJ1-1; 7 nucleotides align to TRBD1. Germline values: CDR1 SGHTA, CDR2 FQGTGA. This CDR3 is 13 amino acids long. The CDR3 loop is CASSVTGTAEAFF. DNA of the CDR3: TGTGCCAGCAGCGTAACAGGGACAGCTGAAGCTTTCTTT.

This chain links TRBV6-5 with TRBJ2-7; tentative D call: TRBD1 (7 bases). CDR3 length: 18 residues. Per germline, CDR1 MNHEY and CDR2 SVGAGI. With 0 bases removed from V and 6 bases from J, the gap between germline ends came to 24 bases. CDR3 nucleotide sequence: TGTGCCAGCAGTTACTCTGATGGATACAGGGGACTTCCTAGCGAGCAGTACTTC. It yields the protein CASSYSDGYRGLPSEQYF.

The V call is TRBV29-1, the J call TRBJ2-5; unclear D gene. TRBJ2-7 matches the DNA end more closely, so the J call is doubtful. The CDR3 loop spans 12 amino acids. Germline values: CDR1 SQVTM, CDR2 ANQGSEA. As DNA, the CDR3 is TGCAGCGTTCACGGTGCCTCCTACGAGCAGTACTTC. This translates into CSVHGASYEQYF.

This clonotype was seen a handful of times. V usage is TRBV25-1 and J usage is TRBJ1-2, with D maybe TRBD1 (5 bases). CDR3 length: 15 residues. Trimming removed 6 bases from V and 1 base from J, with 15 bases in between. Germline V gives CDR1 MGHDK, CDR2 SYGVNS. CDR3 sequence (DNA): TGTGCCAGCAGCGACTACACAGGAGATAACTATGGCTACACCTTC. This codes for CASSDYTGDNYGYTF.

Many counts were recorded for this clonotype. The chain links TRBV21-1 to TRBJ2-7. TRBV21-1 is a documented pseudogene. CDR3 length: 13 amino acids. The DNA for the CDR3 is TGTGCCAGCAGCAAAGGACAAACCTACGAGCAGTACTTC. As protein: CASSKGQTYEQYF.

This clonotype was seen only a few times. CDR3 amino acids: CASRQSGTSGTGELFF. Written as DNA, the CDR3 is TGTGCCAGCAGGCAAAGCGGGACTAGCGGCACCGGGGAGCTGTTTTTT. V and J are TRBV7-2 and TRBJ2-2, with TRBD2 matching over 11 bases. The germline V gene has CDR1 SGHTA and CDR2 FQGNSA. The ends lost 6 bases at V and 4 bases at J; junction bases unmatched: 7. The CDR3 is 16 amino acids.

Comments on this clonotype: Relative to the germline gene, one junction end is altered; a read error may explain this. The chain carries TRBV5-5 and TRBJ2-7; 9 nucleotides agree with TRBD2. Germline V gene lookup returns CDR1 SGHKS and CDR2 YYEKEE (reference sequence). CDR3 length equals 15 residues. CDR3 DNA sequence: TGTGCCTGCAGCTCGCTAGCGGGGAGTACCTACGAGCAGTACTTC. This codes for CACSSLAGSTYEQYF.

This clonotype was detected many times. V is TRBV7-2 and J is TRBJ2-7, with TRBD2 matching 15 bases. The CDR3 covers 17 residues. CDR1 and CDR2 (germline): SGHTA, FQGNSA. V gave up 5 bases and J gave up 0 bases; unmatched junction bases: 5. The CDR3 is CASSHGTSGRNSYEQYF. CDR3 nucleotides: TGTGCCAGCAGCCACGGGACTAGCGGGAGGAACTCCTACGAGCAGTACTTC.

The genes are TRBV10-3 and TRBJ2-7, with D perhaps matching TRBD2 (5 bases). V gave up 8 bases and J gave up 4 bases, with 15 bases separating them. Germline V CDR1 and CDR2: ENHRY, SYGVKD. The CDR3 consists of 13 residues. The CDR3 reads CAIATGGRYEQYF. The CDR3 nucleotides are TGTGCCATCGCGACTGGAGGACGGTACGAGCAGTACTTC.

The chain employs TRBV3-1 and TRBJ2-1; possibly TRBD1 for D (5 bases). This CDR3 region has 16 residues. V was clipped by 2 bases and J by 10 bases, with 21 bases between them. Germline V CDR1 and CDR2: LGHDT, YNNKEL (reference sequence). This CDR3 reads CASSQLFRGLGREQFF. CDR3 coding DNA: TGTGCCAGCAGCCAACTGTTTAGGGGCCTCGGCCGGGAGCAGTTCTTC.

At least ten counts were recorded for this clonotype. This rearrangement joins TRBV20-1 to TRBJ2-1, with a tentative D call TRBD2 (5 bases). The CDR3 extends over 11 amino acids. With 6 bases removed from V and 10 bases from J, the gap between germline ends came to 13 bases. Germline CDR1 DFQATT, CDR2 SNEGSKA (reference sequence). The CDR3 loop is CSALRAEEQFF. CDR3 nucleotide sequence: TGCAGTGCGTTGAGGGCCGAGGAGCAGTTCTTC.

V usage is TRBV7-2 and J usage is TRBJ1-2, with TRBD1 matching over 7 bases. Trimming took 4 bases from V and 4 from J; bases not matched to a gene: 15. This CDR3 is built from 17 residues. Germline V lookup: CDR1 SGHTA, CDR2 FQGNSA. CDR3 sequence (DNA): TGTGCCAGCAGCTCGCGACAGGGTCTATGGGGGGGCTATGGCTACACCTTC. Translating gives CASSSRQGLWGGYGYTF.

The J gene is TRBJ1-1, the V gene TRBV5-1, with D possibly being TRBD1 (5 bases). The CDR3 contains 14 residues. V was cut by 4 bases and J by 7 bases, with 17 bases left in between. CDR1 is SGHRS and CDR2 is YFSETQ in the germline V gene. CDR3 coding DNA: TGCGCCAGCAGCCCCGAAGCTAGTGGGGGTGAAGCTTTCTTT. As protein: CASSPEASGGEAFF. Complete variable domain (other parts from reference TRBV5-1 and TRBJ1-1): KAGVTQTPRYLIKTRGQQVTLSCSPISGHRSVSWYQQTPGQGLQFLFEYFSETQRNKGNFPGRFSGRQFSNSRSEMNVSTLELGDSALYLCASSPEASGGEAFFGQGTRLTVV.

The genes are TRBV3-1 and TRBJ2-1, with TRBD2 as a possible D gene (5 bases). V was cut by 0 bases and J by 1 base, with 7 bases left in between. This CDR3 has 15 residues. In germline, CDR1 is LGHDT, CDR2 YNNKEL (reference sequence). The CDR3 coding sequence is TGTGCCAGCAGCCAAGATACTAGGTCCTACAATGAGCAGTTCTTC. It codes for CASSQDTRSYNEQFF.

The chain carries TRBV5-1 and TRBJ2-7, with 8 bases lining up with TRBD1. V trimming: 4 bases; J trimming: 1 base; junction bases outside the gene matches: 4. Per germline, CDR1 SGHRS and CDR2 YFSETQ. This CDR3 spans 14 amino acids. The CDR3 here is CASSAWTGSYEQYF. The DNA for the CDR3 is TGCGCCAGCAGCGCCTGGACAGGGTCCTACGAGCAGTACTTC.